The 20 T cell receptor beta chains reported below all come from one sample, sequenced in a study of blood T cell repertoires in COVID-19. Measured with immunoSEQ multiplex PCR; TCRdb has only the in-frame clones, and not every one. Of about 150,000 clones in the sample, 75% to 90% were seen once. Sequenced sample: PBMCs or T cells enriched from blood (not recorded which). The receptors were sampled from a man in his sixties or seventies who had been exposed to COVID-19.

This clone came up once. The chain recombines TRBV13 with TRBJ2-5; 7 bases are a match to TRBD1. Germline V gene data show CDR1 as PRHDT and CDR2 as FYEKMQ (reference sequence). V gave up 6 bases and J gave up 5 bases; unmatched junction bases: 6. The CDR3 totals 13 residues. This CDR3 is CASSWGQRETQYF. CDR3 bases: TGTGCCAGCAGTTGGGGACAGAGGGAGACCCAGTACTTC.

J is TRBJ2-2 and V is TRBV6-6, with 16 bases lining up with TRBD2. CDR3 length: 19 residues. Germline CDR1 reads MNHNY; CDR2 reads SVGAGI (reference sequence). V was clipped by 5 bases and J by 9 bases; unmatched bases: 15. The CDR3 sequence is CASSRTPGTSGGAPRELFF. The CDR3 DNA follows: TGTGCCAGCAGTCGCACACCCGGGACTAGCGGGGGGGCCCCCCGGGAGCTGTTTTTT.

The rearrangement links TRBV4-3 to TRBJ1-2, with unresolved D. The germline CDR1 and CDR2 sequences are LGHNA and YSLEER. The CDR3 extends over 16 amino acids. V lost 1 base to trimming and J lost 8 bases, with 20 bases between them. CDR3 protein: CASSQGRGVEPTGYTF. The CDR3 DNA sequence: TGCGCCAGCAGCCAAGGTCGGGGAGTGGAACCTACAGGCTACACCTTC.

The chain combines TRBV12-3 or TRBV12-4 with TRBJ1-1, with TRBD1 matching over 9 bases. The CDR3 loop spans 11 amino acids. Trimming removed 6 bases from V and 7 bases from J; junction bases left unmatched: 0. The CDR3: CASRGQGEAFF. The DNA of the CDR3 is TGTGCCAGCAGGGGACAGGGTGAAGCTTTCTTT.

J is TRBJ1-1 and V is TRBV6-5, with 7 nucleotides matching TRBD1. With V trimmed by 11 bases and J by 3 bases, 9 bases remained unmatched. Germline assignment: CDR1 MNHEY and CDR2 SVGAGI. The CDR3 has 13 amino acids. CDR3 nucleotide sequence: TGTGCCGCACAGAGGGGGCACGACACTGAAGCTTTCTTT. As protein: CAAQRGHDTEAFF.

The rearrangement joins TRBV6-5 to TRBJ2-7; perhaps TRBD1 as D (5 bases). Germline V gene lookup returns CDR1 MNHEY and CDR2 SVGAGI. CDR3 length: 13 amino acids. Deletions cut 8 bases from V and 4 bases from J, with 15 bases between. CDR3: CASFWAGSYEQYF. DNA for the CDR3: TGTGCCAGCTTCTGGGCAGGGTCGTACGAGCAGTACTTC.

This sequence joins TRBV2 and TRBJ1-5; D remains ambiguous. This CDR3 has 14 amino acids. CDR1 and CDR2 (germline): SNHLY, FYNNEI. Trimming took off 7 bases at V and 5 bases at J, with 15 bases between the two ends. The CDR3 nucleotides are TGTGCCAGCACCCAAGGCAGGAACCATCAGCCCCAGCATTTT. Protein sequence: CASTQGRNHQPQHF.

This chain uses TRBV27 with TRBJ1-1; D might be TRBD1 (5 bases). CDR1 is MNHEY, CDR2 SMNVEV, per germline (reference sequence). The CDR3 loop spans 14 amino acids. With 3 bases removed from V and 4 bases from J, the gap between germline ends came to 12 bases. CDR3 DNA: TGTGCCAGCAGTTTTTACCAGGGTTTCACTGAAGCTTTCTTT. Its protein is CASSFYQGFTEAFF.

The J gene is TRBJ1-2, the V gene TRBV30; D gene unclear. CDR1 is GTSNPN and CDR2 is SVGIG in the germline V gene (reference sequence). V was shortened by 5 bases and J by 8 bases, with 15 bases between the two germline ends. The CDR3 is 12 amino acids. The DNA for the CDR3 is TGTGCCTGGTCGGAGGGTGTCGGCGGCTACACCTTC. This gives the protein CAWSEGVGGYTF.

The gene calls are TRBV4-2 and TRBJ1-3; 11 bases match TRBD1. The V gene's germline CDR1 is LGHNA and CDR2 YNFKEQ. J gave up 4 bases and V 1 base, and 12 bases lay outside the gene matches. This CDR3 is built from 19 residues. CDR3 nucleotides: TGTGCCAGCAGCCAAGGGGTGGTGGACAGGGGGCTGGGAGGAAACACCATATATTTT. It is translated as CASSQGVVDRGLGGNTIYF.

This clone was recorded only once. The chain couples TRBV4-1 to TRBJ1-5, with TRBD1 identical over 7 bases. The CDR3 spans 15 residues. Trimming cost V 2 bases and J 3 bases; bases outside gene matches: 4. Germline V lookup: CDR1 MGHRA, CDR2 YSYEKL. The CDR3 DNA is TGCGCCAGCAGCCAATTGGGGACAGTCAATCAGCCCCAGCATTTT. This translates into CASSQLGTVNQPQHF.

This clone was detected once. The chain is built from TRBV6-6 and TRBJ2-5, with unresolved D. Looked up from germline, CDR1 is MNHNY and CDR2 is SVGAGI (reference sequence). Trimming took 6 bases from V and 4 from J, leaving 12 bases between them. This CDR3 has 13 amino acids. Written as DNA, the CDR3 is TGTGCCAGCAGCCGAGTCCGAGCAGAGACCCAGTACTTC. It translates to CASSRVRAETQYF.

The chain carries TRBV12-3 or TRBV12-4 and TRBJ2-7; possibly TRBD2 for D (6 bases). This CDR3 is 13 amino acids long. V shed 6 bases and J shed 0 bases, with 9 bases lying between them. The CDR3 loop is CASRSGSSYEQYF. The CDR3 coding sequence is TGTGCCAGCAGATCCGGGAGCTCCTACGAGCAGTACTTC.

The chain uses TRBV4-1 and TRBJ2-7; TRBD1 matches 10 bases. This CDR3 contains 15 residues. Germline CDR1 and CDR2: MGHRA and YSYEKL. V shed 4 bases and J 4 bases; nucleotides not matched to a gene: 7. As DNA, the CDR3 is TGCGCCAGCAGCCCAGAGGGACAGGGGCCTTACGAGCAGTACTTC. This codes for CASSPEGQGPYEQYF.

As regards this clone: Other DNA variants within this sample encode the same CDR3. The chain is built from TRBV11-2 and TRBJ2-3; 9 nucleotides match TRBD2. Germline CDR1 reads SGHAT; CDR2 reads FQNNGV. J lost 1 base, V lost 4 bases, and 3 bases had no gene match. CDR3 length: 15 residues. CDR3 protein: CASSSQRGGTDTQYF. The CDR3 region has the DNA TGTGCCAGCAGCTCGCAGCGGGGGGGCACAGATACGCAGTATTTT.

The rearrangement uses TRBV5-1 and TRBJ2-2; no clear D. The V and J ends lost 0 bases and 6 bases respectively, with 9 bases between them. The length of the CDR3 is 14 residues. CDR1 and CDR2 (germline): SGHRS, YFSETQ. Here the CDR3 DNA reads TGCGCCAGCAGCTTGGCCCAGAGGTCCGGGGAGCTGTTTTTT. Encoded protein: CASSLAQRSGELFF.

This clone came up many times. V gene TRBV4-1 combines with J gene TRBJ2-2; 8 bases line up with TRBD1. CDR3 length: 18 amino acids. The V segment lost 3 bases and the J segment 3 bases; nucleotides outside the gene matches: 12. Germline CDR1 is MGHRA and CDR2 is YSYEKL. The CDR3 loop reads CASSQDPTQGAYTGELFF. In nucleotides, the CDR3 is TGCGCCAGCAGCCAGGATCCTACTCAGGGGGCCTACACCGGGGAGCTGTTTTTT.

The chain carries TRBV7-9 and TRBJ2-7; a possible D gene is TRBD1 (6 bases). V dropped 3 bases and J dropped 6 bases, with 12 bases sitting between them. The CDR3 covers 13 residues. Per the germline V gene, CDR1 is SEHNR and CDR2 is FQNEAQ (reference sequence). The CDR3 reads CASSFGDRREQYF. DNA of the CDR3: TGTGCCAGCAGCTTTGGAGACAGGCGCGAGCAGTACTTC.

The chain recombines TRBV10-3 with TRBJ1-2; no clear D. This CDR3 comprises 13 residues. Looked up from germline, CDR1 is ENHRY and CDR2 is SYGVKD. The V end lost 8 bases, the J end lost 5 bases, and 15 bases lay between the germline ends. CDR3 residues: CAIRGLDGYGYTF. In DNA, the CDR3 is TGTGCCATCCGAGGACTGGACGGATATGGCTACACCTTC.

The CDR3 region is CASSSTLDTQYF. The DNA for the CDR3 is TGTGCCAGCAGCTCTACCCTGGATACGCAGTATTTT. The rearrangement joins TRBV7-9 to TRBJ2-3; the D is unclear. Between the trimmed V and J ends, which lost 4 bases and 6 bases, there was a span of 8 bases. The CDR3 covers 12 residues. CDR1 SEHNR and CDR2 FQNEAQ come from the germline V gene (reference sequence).